The 19 T cell receptor beta chains presented below share a single source sample, sequenced in a study of shared clonotypes between healthy human individuals. Some clones are missing from TCRdb's copy, which holds only in-frame ones; the method was immunoSEQ multiplex PCR. The repertoire has some 1.5 million clones, roughly 96% of them found once; the top ten carry about 1.2%. The sequencing input was naive CD4+ T cells sorted from blood. Subset denoted: CD45RA+ positively selected. The receptors stem from a man aged 25-40 years in good health.

CDR3 sequence (DNA): TGTGCCAGCAGTCCCTTTGACTGGGGACAAGAGACCCAGTACTTC. It translates to CASSPFDWGQETQYF. The gene calls are TRBV27 and TRBJ2-5; D gene uncertain. The CDR3 extends over 15 amino acids. Germline V gene data show CDR1 as MNHEY and CDR2 as SMNVEV (reference sequence). Trimming cost V 5 bases and J 2 bases, with 15 bases left between them.

The chain couples TRBV5-1 to TRBJ2-7; D is undetermined. Looked up from germline, CDR1 is SGHRS and CDR2 is YFSETQ. The CDR3 is 14 residues long. The germline V and J ends were trimmed by 0 bases and 5 bases, with 12 bases remaining between them. The CDR3 sequence: CASSLVPGYDEQYF. The DNA of the CDR3 is TGCGCCAGCAGCTTGGTACCAGGTTACGACGAGCAGTACTTC.

The rearrangement links TRBV18 to TRBJ2-1; D uncertain. The V and J ends lost 4 bases and 5 bases respectively, with 6 bases between them. The germline CDR1 and CDR2 sequences are KGHSH and LQKENI. CDR3 length: 12 residues. The CDR3 region has the DNA TGTGCCAGCTCACGCGAAAACAATGAGCAGTTCTTC. Translated: CASSRENNEQFF.

V gene TRBV28 combines with J gene TRBJ1-1, with 7 bases identical to TRBD1. The CDR3 is made up of 15 amino acids. Per the germline V gene, CDR1 is MDHEN and CDR2 is SYDVKM. Unmatched junction bases numbered 7, after V lost 5 bases and J lost 1 base. The CDR3 loop is CASSPSTGPNTEAFF. Written as DNA, the CDR3 is TGTGCCAGCAGTCCCTCGACAGGGCCGAACACTGAAGCTTTCTTT.

The genes are TRBV5-1 and TRBJ1-2, with 7 bases identical to TRBD1. Losses at the gene ends were 4 bases for V and 5 bases for J; bases not matched to a gene: 5. The germline V gene has CDR1 SGHRS and CDR2 YFSETQ. CDR3 size: 13 residues. For the CDR3, the DNA is TGCGCCAGCAGCCAGGGACAGTTATATGGCTACACCTTC. Translating gives CASSQGQLYGYTF.

The chain recombines TRBV28 with TRBJ2-7; 7 bases agree with TRBD1. Germline V gene data show CDR1 as MDHEN and CDR2 as SYDVKM. V lost 6 bases to trimming and J lost 2 bases; unmatched junction nucleotides: 4. The CDR3 is 13 amino acids. This CDR3 reads CASSPGGTYEQYF. The DNA of the CDR3 is TGTGCCAGCAGCCCAGGGGGAACCTACGAGCAGTACTTC.

The rearrangement links TRBV19 to TRBJ2-2, with a tentative D call TRBD2 (6 bases). Germline V gene lookup returns CDR1 LNHDA and CDR2 SQIVND (reference sequence). Trimming cost V 5 bases and J 7 bases, with 17 bases left between them. This CDR3 is 15 amino acids long. The DNA of the CDR3 is TGTGCCAGTAGTCCGGGACTCCGAGGGGTCGGGGAGCTGTTTTTT. Amino acid sequence: CASSPGLRGVGELFF.

The rearrangement links TRBV28 to TRBJ1-5, with TRBD1 identical over 9 bases. Germline values: CDR1 MDHEN, CDR2 SYDVKM. The ends lost 3 bases at V and 5 bases at J; junction bases unmatched: 5. CDR3 length: 15 amino acids. In DNA, the CDR3 is TGTGCCAGCAGTTTCGGGGACAGGGTTCATCAGCCCCAGCATTTT. It codes for CASSFGDRVHQPQHF.

A remark on this clone: The same CDR3 arises from other DNA sequences in this sample as well. The chain combines TRBV5-1 with TRBJ2-3; no firm D call. The CDR3 sequence is 14 residues long. With 2 bases removed from V and 1 base from J, the gap between germline ends came to 8 bases. Germline values: CDR1 SGHRS, CDR2 YFSETQ. The CDR3 bases are TGCGCCAGCAGCTTAGAATCTCGCACAGATACGCAGTATTTT. It encodes CASSLESRTDTQYF.

The chain employs TRBV23-1 and TRBJ2-7; 8 bases align to TRBD2. TRBV23-1 is an open reading frame, and its role is uncertain. The ends lost 6 bases at V and 1 base at J; junction bases unmatched: 17. CDR3 length: 18 residues. The CDR3 loop reads CASRRSGGSGKASYEQYF. The DNA for the CDR3 is TGCGCCAGCAGGCGGTCAGGCGGTAGCGGGAAGGCATCCTACGAGCAGTACTTC.

Only one count was recorded for this clone. This chain joins TRBV5-1 and TRBJ2-4, with TRBD2 matching 13 bases. V dropped 3 bases and J dropped 8; count of bases not matched to a gene: 5. This CDR3 region has 15 residues. Germline V CDR1 and CDR2: SGHRS, YFSETQ. The CDR3 DNA is TGCGCCAGCAGCTCTTCGACTAGCGGGAGGTACATTCAGTACTTC. Translation: CASSSSTSGRYIQYF.

This rearrangement joins TRBV9 to TRBJ1-4; 9 nucleotides align to TRBD1. Germline CDR1 SGDLS, CDR2 YYNGEE. This CDR3 region has 16 residues. The V segment lost 0 bases and the J segment 7 bases; nucleotides outside the gene matches: 7. For the CDR3, the DNA is TGTGCCAGCAGCGTAGGAATGGGACAGGGAGCTGAAAAACTGTTTTTT. It encodes CASSVGMGQGAEKLFF.

Points on this clone: Different DNA sequences within this sample yield the same CDR3. This sequence joins TRBV27 and TRBJ2-5, with no clear D. Deletions cut 3 bases from V and 4 bases from J, with 6 bases between. The CDR3 length is 12 residues. Germline V gives CDR1 MNHEY, CDR2 SMNVEV (reference sequence). This CDR3 is CASSFRGETQYF. The CDR3 nucleotides read TGTGCCAGCAGTTTCCGAGGAGAGACCCAGTACTTC.

The V call is TRBV28, the J call TRBJ1-1, with TRBD1 matching over 8 bases. The V gene's germline CDR1 is MDHEN and CDR2 SYDVKM. The CDR3 sequence is 14 residues long. V shed 7 bases, J shed 1 base, and the junction held 5 bases outside the gene matches. The CDR3 DNA reads as TGTGCCAGCAAAGCCGGGACAGGGAACACTGAAGCTTTCTTT. Translated: CASKAGTGNTEAFF.

This CDR3 reads CASSPRTRIYEQYF. In DNA form, the CDR3 reads TGTGCCAGCTCACCACGGACCCGGATCTACGAGCAGTACTTC. The chain uses TRBV18 and TRBJ2-7; D ambiguous. CDR3 length: 14 amino acids. The germline CDR1 and CDR2 sequences are KGHSH and LQKENI. V was clipped by 1 base and J by 3 bases, with 10 bases between them.

The V gene is TRBV5-1, the J gene TRBJ2-2, with no clear D. V lost 4 bases, J lost 0 bases, and 10 bases lay in between. Germline V gene lookup returns CDR1 SGHRS and CDR2 YFSETQ. The CDR3 is 15 amino acids. In DNA form, the CDR3 reads TGCGCCAGCAGCCGGACGGCCTCGAACACCGGGGAGCTGTTTTTT. This translates into CASSRTASNTGELFF.

CDR3 coding DNA: TGCGCCAGCAGCTTGGTGCTAGCACGGGGTGGCGAGCAGTACTTC. This gives the protein CASSLVLARGGEQYF. The genes are TRBV5-1 and TRBJ2-7; possible D gene TRBD2, 5 bases. The CDR3 consists of 15 residues. Germline V gene data show CDR1 as SGHRS and CDR2 as YFSETQ. V was trimmed by 0 bases and J by 6 bases, leaving 16 bases between them. Full variable domain (missing parts from reference TRBV5-1 and TRBJ2-7): KAGVTQTPRYLIKTRGQQVTLSCSPISGHRSVSWYQQTPGQGLQFLFEYFSETQRNKGNFPGRFSGRQFSNSRSEMNVSTLELGDSALYLCASSLVLARGGEQYFGPGTRLTVT.

Comment on this clone: This same CDR3 is encoded by further DNA sequences in the sample. The chain employs TRBV10-3 and TRBJ2-7, with D unclear. The V and J ends lost 2 bases and 2 bases respectively, with 7 bases between them. The CDR3 has 13 residues. Per germline, CDR1 ENHRY and CDR2 SYGVKD. CDR3 region: CAISENGAYEQYF. The DNA for the CDR3 is TGTGCCATCAGTGAGAACGGAGCCTACGAGCAGTACTTC.

CDR3 coding DNA: TGCGCCAGCAGCCAAGGAGTCGGGAGCTCCTACAATGAGCAGTTCTTC. This translates into CASSQGVGSSYNEQFF. This sequence joins TRBV4-1 and TRBJ2-1; perhaps TRBD2 as D (6 bases). The CDR3 has 16 amino acids. The germline V and J ends were trimmed by 1 base and 0 bases, with 10 bases remaining between them. The germline gives CDR1 MGHRA, CDR2 YSYEKL.